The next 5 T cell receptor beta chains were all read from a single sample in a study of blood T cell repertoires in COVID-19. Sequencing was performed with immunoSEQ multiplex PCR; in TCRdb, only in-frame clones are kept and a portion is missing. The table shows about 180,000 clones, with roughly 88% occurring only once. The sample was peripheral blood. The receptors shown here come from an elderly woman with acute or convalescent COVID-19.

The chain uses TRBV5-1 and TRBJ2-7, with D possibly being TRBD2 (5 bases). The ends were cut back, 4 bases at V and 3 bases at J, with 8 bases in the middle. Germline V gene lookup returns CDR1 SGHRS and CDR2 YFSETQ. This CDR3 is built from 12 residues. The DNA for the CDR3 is TGCGCCAGCAGCCCGGACTTCTACGAGCAGTACTTC. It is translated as CASSPDFYEQYF.

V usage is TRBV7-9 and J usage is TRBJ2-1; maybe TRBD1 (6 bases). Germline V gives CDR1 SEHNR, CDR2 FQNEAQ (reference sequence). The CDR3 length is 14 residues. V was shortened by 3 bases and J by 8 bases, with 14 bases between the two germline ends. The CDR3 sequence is CASSFGGGSHEQFF. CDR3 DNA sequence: TGTGCCAGCAGCTTTGGGGGCGGGTCTCATGAGCAGTTCTTC.

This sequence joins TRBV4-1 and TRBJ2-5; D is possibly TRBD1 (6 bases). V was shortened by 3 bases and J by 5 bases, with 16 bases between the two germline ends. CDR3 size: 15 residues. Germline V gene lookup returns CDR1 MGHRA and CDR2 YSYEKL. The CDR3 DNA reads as TGCGCCAGCAGCCAGATCGTGGACAGTCCCGAGACCCAGTACTTC. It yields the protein CASSQIVDSPETQYF.

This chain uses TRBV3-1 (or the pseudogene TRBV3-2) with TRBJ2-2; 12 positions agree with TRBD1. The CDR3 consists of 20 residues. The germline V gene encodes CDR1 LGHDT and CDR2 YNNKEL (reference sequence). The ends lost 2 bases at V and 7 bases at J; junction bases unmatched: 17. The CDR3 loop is CASSQSSTGTGGLLGGELFF. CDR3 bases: TGTGCCAGCAGCCAATCCTCCACAGGGACAGGGGGCCTTTTAGGCGGGGAGCTGTTTTTT.

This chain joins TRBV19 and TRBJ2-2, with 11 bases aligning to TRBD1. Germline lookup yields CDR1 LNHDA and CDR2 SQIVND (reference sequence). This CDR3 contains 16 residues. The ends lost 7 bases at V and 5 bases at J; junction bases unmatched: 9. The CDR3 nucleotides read TGTGCCAGTACACCCCGGACAGGGGGCCGGACCGGGGAGCTGTTTTTT. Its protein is CASTPRTGGRTGELFF.